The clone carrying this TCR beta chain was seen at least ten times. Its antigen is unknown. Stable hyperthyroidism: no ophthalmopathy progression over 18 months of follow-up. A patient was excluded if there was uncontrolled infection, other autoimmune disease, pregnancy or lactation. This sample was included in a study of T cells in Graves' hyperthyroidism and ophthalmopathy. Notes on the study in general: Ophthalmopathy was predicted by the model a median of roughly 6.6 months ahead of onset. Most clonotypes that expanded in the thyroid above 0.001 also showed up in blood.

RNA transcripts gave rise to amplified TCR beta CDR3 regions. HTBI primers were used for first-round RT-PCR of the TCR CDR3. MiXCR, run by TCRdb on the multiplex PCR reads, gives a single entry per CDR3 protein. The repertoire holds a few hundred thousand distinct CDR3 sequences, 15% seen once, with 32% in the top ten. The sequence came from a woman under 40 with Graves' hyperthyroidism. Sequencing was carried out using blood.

CDR3 amino acids: CASSFLMLSDEQFF. For the CDR3, the DNA is TGTGCCAGCAGCTTTCTTATGTTATCGGATGAGCAGTTCTTC. This rearrangement joins TRBV11-2 to TRBJ2-1; D ambiguous. Trimming stripped 3 bases from V and 8 bases from J, with 14 bases between. Looked up from germline, CDR1 is SGHAT and CDR2 is FQNNGV. The CDR3 extends over 14 amino acids.